This TCR beta chain comes out of a study of blood T cell repertoires in COVID-19. Assay: immunoSEQ multiplex PCR; the TCRdb copy retains only in-frame clones and omits some. The data contain about 480,000 clones, about 89% of them singletons. CDR1 is SGHVS and CDR2 is FNYEAQ in the germline V gene. Trimming left V 4 bases short and J 8 bases short, with 8 bases between. The CDR3 covers 11 residues. Material for sequencing was peripheral blood. The rearrangement joins TRBV7-6 to TRBJ1-2, with unresolved D. The TCR originated in a woman in her 50s with COVID-19, enrolled during active disease. The CDR3 protein is CASSSVRGYTF. Here the CDR3 DNA reads TGTGCCAGCAGCTCTGTCCGGGGCTACACCTTC.